One T cell receptor beta chain is described in this entry. Trimming left V 3 bases short and J 6 bases short, with 12 bases between. The CDR3 covers 13 residues. CDR1 and CDR2 (germline): SQVTM, ANQGSEA. How the authors handled the data: How many nucleated cells were present was estimated from reference gene primer amplification. Clones were read by immunoSEQ multiplex PCR, and TCRdb kept only the in-frame ones, dropping some. Clone size and the V and J calls come from that table; the DNA yielded D and trimming. The sample includes roughly 81,000 clones, about 88% of them seen just once. This sample stems from a study of blood T cell repertoires in COVID-19. Looking at the study overall: The origin of the acute and convalescent COVID-19 samples was the United States, Italy and Spain. The analysed material was cDNA or gDNA that came from T cells, B-cell-depleted T cells, or PBMCs.

Sequencing used peripheral blood. The chain uses TRBV29-1 and TRBJ1-5, with D tentatively TRBD1 (5 bases). This TCR came from a man in his forties with acute or convalescent COVID-19. CDR3 loop: CSVEGQGGQPQHF. The CDR3 DNA is TGCAGCGTTGAGGGCCAGGGTGGTCAGCCCCAGCATTTT.